The rows below give T cell receptor beta chains drawn from one sample of a study of shared clonotypes between healthy human individuals. The assay was immunoSEQ multiplex PCR, and TCRdb's table has in-frame clones only and misses some. Found here are approximately 88,000 clones, 68% of them singletons; the top ten hold approximately 53%. The source material was memory CD8+ T cells sorted from blood. The source of these receptors is a man aged 30-40 years in good health. The CDR3 runs from the conserved cysteine through the conserved F or W. The D gene is left open where the match is weak. The size of a clone is reported for some rows only, either as once, few or many, or as a class for expanded clones.

D: TRBD1
J: TRBJ2-7
V: TRBV15
size: NA
DNA: TGTGCCACCAGCAGAGCCGGGACAGGGGTAAACGAGCAGTACTTC
CDR3: CATSRAGTGVNEQYF

D: NA
J: TRBJ2-1
V: TRBV10-1
size: many
DNA: TGCGCCAGCAGTGAGACCGCGGCGGGGCAGTTCTTC
CDR3: CASSETAAGQFF

D: NA
J: TRBJ2-1
V: TRBV7-2
size: NA
DNA: TGTGCCAGCCTCTATCGCCCCAGCTCCTACAATGAGCAGTTCTTC
CDR3: CASLYRPSSYNEQFF

D: NA
J: TRBJ2-5
V: TRBV10-2
size: few
DNA: TGCGCCAGCAGTGGGGGTGAGACCCAGTACTTC
CDR3: CASSGGETQYF

D: NA
J: TRBJ1-1
V: TRBV4-2
size: NA
DNA: TGTGCCAGCAGCTTACGGCCAGGGGCGAGGGACACTGAAGCTTTCTTT
CDR3: CASSLRPGARDTEAFF

D: NA
J: TRBJ2-4
V: TRBV5-1
size: NA
DNA: TGCGCCAGCAGCTTGGTTGGGGGAGGAGACATTCAGTACTTC
CDR3: CASSLVGGGDIQYF

D: NA
J: TRBJ2-5
V: TRBV7-2
size: NA
DNA: TGTGCCAGCAGCGCATACAGGGGAGGGGAGACCCAGTACTTC
CDR3: CASSAYRGGETQYF

D: NA
J: TRBJ2-7
V: TRBV15
size: NA
DNA: TGTGCCACCAGCTCGCTAGGCTTGGGCGAGCAGTACTTC
CDR3: CATSSLGLGEQYF

D: NA
J: TRBJ1-1
V: TRBV28
size: NA
DNA: TGTGCCAGCGGGCACGTTTTAGGGGTCGGGAACACTGAAGCTTTCTTT
CDR3: CASGHVLGVGNTEAFF

D: NA
J: TRBJ2-3
V: TRBV14
size: NA
DNA: TGTGCCAGCAGCCAAGATCGTACTGGCCACACAGATACGCAGTATTTT
CDR3: CASSQDRTGHTDTQYF

D: NA
J: TRBJ2-7
V: TRBV5-8
size: NA
DNA: TGTGCCAGCAGCTTAGGAGTATCCTACGAGCAGTACTTC
CDR3: CASSLGVSYEQYF

D: TRBD1
J: TRBJ1-2
V: TRBV18
size: many
DNA: TGTGCCAGCTCCCCGGGACAGGGCCTCTATGGCTACACCTTC
CDR3: CASSPGQGLYGYTF

D: TRBD1
J: TRBJ2-7
V: TRBV4-2
size: NA
DNA: TGTGCCAGCAGCCAAGATTGGGGACAGTCCTCCTACGAGCAGTACTTC
CDR3: CASSQDWGQSSYEQYF

D: TRBD1
J: TRBJ1-5
V: TRBV11-2
size: NA
DNA: TGTGCCAGCAGCTTTCTGGGACAGGGAATCAATCAGCCCCAGCATTTT
CDR3: CASSFLGQGINQPQHF

D: NA
J: TRBJ1-1
V: TRBV30
size: NA
DNA: TGTGCCTGGAGTGTTAAGAACACTGAAGCTTTCTTT
CDR3: CAWSVKNTEAFF

D: NA
J: TRBJ2-1
V: TRBV7-9
size: NA
DNA: TGTGCCAGCAGCTTAGCCGAGGGGCAGTTCTTC
CDR3: CASSLAEGQFF

D: TRBD1
J: TRBJ2-1
V: TRBV7-2
size: NA
DNA: TGTGCCAGCAGCTTGGACAGGTTCGATGAGCAGTTCTTC
CDR3: CASSLDRFDEQFF

D: NA
J: TRBJ2-7
V: TRBV5-4
size: NA
DNA: TGTGCCAGCAGCTTGGAGTCAGGGGTAAACTACGAGCAGTACTTC
CDR3: CASSLESGVNYEQYF

D: TRBD1
J: TRBJ2-2
V: TRBV29-1
size: NA
DNA: TGCAGCGTTGGACAGGGGGCCACCGGGGAGCTGTTTTTT
CDR3: CSVGQGATGELFF

D: NA
J: TRBJ2-3
V: TRBV13
size: NA
DNA: TGTGCCAGCAGCTTAGGGCAGGGCGGCACAGATACGCAGTATTTT
CDR3: CASSLGQGGTDTQYF

D: NA
J: TRBJ2-7
V: TRBV27
size: NA
DNA: TGTGCCAGCAGTTTAGGGCAGGTGTACGAGCAGTACTTC
CDR3: CASSLGQVYEQYF

D: TRBD2
J: TRBJ2-1
V: TRBV28
size: once
DNA: TGTGCCAGCAGAATACGGGAGGGCCTCAGCAATGAGCAGTTCTTC
CDR3: CASRIREGLSNEQFF